One sample yielded the 21 T cell receptor beta chains listed below, sequenced in a study of T-cell reconstitution after alpha-beta-depleted transplantation in children. As it was prepared, the TCRbeta library received unique molecular identifiers. TCRdb analysed the PCR reads with MiXCR anew, one entry per CDR3 protein. This table holds 700,000 to 950,000 distinct CDR3 sequences, 16% found once. This specimen consisted of PBMCs, mostly from graft donor cells, obtained 360 days after TCRalphabeta/CD19-depleted stem cell transplant. Receptors originate from a male patient younger than 18 who had a stem cell transplant for acute lymphoblastic leukemia, so the T cells may come from the graft donor.

V and J are TRBV5-1 and TRBJ2-1; TRBD1 matches 10 bases. V shed 4 bases, J shed 0 bases, and the junction held 7 bases outside the gene matches. The CDR3 is 17 residues long. The V gene's germline CDR1 is SGHRS and CDR2 YFSETQ. The DNA for the CDR3 is TGCGCCAGCAGCCCGGACAGGGGGAGGGACTCCTACAATGAGCAGTTCTTC. Translating it yields CASSPDRGRDSYNEQFF.

This clonotype was detected only a few times. The V call is TRBV5-1, the J call TRBJ1-2; a possible D gene is TRBD1 (5 bases). CDR3 length: 15 residues. Looked up from germline, CDR1 is SGHRS and CDR2 is YFSETQ. V was clipped by 5 bases and J by 3 bases, with 17 bases between them. The CDR3 bases are TGCGCCAGCAGTCGGGTCCCCCCCAGGGACTATGGCTACACCTTC. This gives the protein CASSRVPPRDYGYTF.

The rearrangement links TRBV5-1 to TRBJ2-7; 8 nucleotides match TRBD2. Losses at the gene ends were 0 bases for V and 8 bases for J; bases not matched to a gene: 7. CDR3 length: 14 residues. Per germline, CDR1 SGHRS and CDR2 YFSETQ. The CDR3 loop is CASSLAGGDEKQYF. CDR3 DNA: TGCGCCAGCAGCTTGGCCGGGGGGGACGAGAAGCAGTACTTC. The full variable domain, its missing parts supplied by reference TRBV5-1 and TRBJ2-7, is KAGVTQTPRYLIKTRGQQVTLSCSPISGHRSVSWYQQTPGQGLQFLFEYFSETQRNKGNFPGRFSGRQFSNSRSEMNVSTLELGDSALYLCASSLAGGDEKQYFGPGTRLTVT.

In this sample, this clonotype turned up a few times. The chain uses TRBV29-1 and TRBJ2-3; TRBD2 matches 7 bases. From germline, CDR1 is SQVTM and CDR2 ANQGSEA. Germline trimming cut 8 bases from V and 3 bases from J; bases unmatched to any gene: 11. The CDR3 consists of 14 residues. CDR3 sequence (DNA): TGCAGCTCATCGCGAGCGGGGAGAACAGATACGCAGTATTTT. As protein: CSSSRAGRTDTQYF.

This chain uses TRBV20-1 with TRBJ2-1, with D possibly matching TRBD2 (6 bases). The CDR3 has 14 amino acids. From germline, CDR1 is DFQATT and CDR2 SNEGSKA (reference sequence). V gave up 6 bases and J gave up 4 bases, with 16 bases separating them. The CDR3 sequence is CSALFSEGYNEQFF. CDR3 DNA: TGCAGTGCGCTCTTTTCGGAGGGTTACAATGAGCAGTTCTTC.

In its sample, this clonotype was seen a few times. V and J are TRBV6-5 and TRBJ1-2; D ambiguous. From germline, CDR1 is MNHEY and CDR2 SVGAGI. This CDR3 is 14 amino acids long. Trimming cost V 2 bases and J 5 bases, with 12 bases left between them. CDR3 protein: CASSYGSAIYGYTF. The CDR3 bases are TGTGCCAGCAGTTACGGGTCGGCTATTTATGGCTACACCTTC.

The table lists this clonotype with many counts. V and J are TRBV5-1 and TRBJ2-2, with D perhaps matching TRBD1 (5 bases). CDR3 size: 17 residues. V dropped 2 bases and J dropped 1 base, with 15 bases sitting between them. CDR1 is SGHRS, CDR2 YFSETQ, per germline. The CDR3 DNA follows: TGCGCCAGCAGCTTCCGCCAGGGCGAAGGGAACACCGGGGAGCTGTTTTTT. This translates into CASSFRQGEGNTGELFF.

In its sample, this clonotype was seen a few times. This rearrangement joins TRBV10-3 to TRBJ2-5, with D perhaps matching TRBD2 (5 bases). Germline CDR1 is ENHRY and CDR2 is SYGVKD. The CDR3 extends over 14 amino acids. Between the trimmed V and J ends, which lost 7 bases and 5 bases, there was a span of 17 bases. CDR3 sequence: CAIMGSGRRETQYF. The CDR3 nucleotides read TGTGCCATCATGGGGAGTGGTCGTCGGGAGACCCAGTACTTC.

This clonotype was seen repeatedly, ten times or more. This chain joins TRBV12-3 or TRBV12-4 and TRBJ2-7, with 9 bases aligning to TRBD2. V shed 5 bases, J shed 4 bases, and the junction held 12 bases outside the gene matches. The CDR3 loop spans 16 amino acids. CDR3 nucleotide sequence: TGTGCCAGCAGTCGGGGTTTTAGCGGGAGTAGGTACGAGCAGTACTTC. Its protein product is CASSRGFSGSRYEQYF.

This clonotype has a handful of counts. V gene TRBV5-1 combines with J gene TRBJ2-3; D is undetermined. The germline V gene has CDR1 SGHRS and CDR2 YFSETQ. The CDR3 runs to 13 residues. The V and J ends lost 2 bases and 6 bases respectively, with 10 bases between them. CDR3: CASSFLTGDTQYF. CDR3 in DNA: TGCGCCAGCAGCTTCCTGACCGGGGATACGCAGTATTTT.

This clonotype was counted only a few times. V gene TRBV4-2 combines with J gene TRBJ2-7; D could derive from TRBD1 or TRBD2 (5 bases each). V gave up 1 base and J gave up 4 bases, with 17 bases separating them. From germline, CDR1 is LGHNA and CDR2 YNFKEQ. The CDR3 loop spans 16 amino acids. The CDR3 loop is CASSQGGARGQYEQYF. The CDR3 DNA sequence: TGTGCCAGCAGCCAAGGAGGGGCTAGGGGCCAATACGAGCAGTACTTC.

The count of this clonotype is one. V and J are TRBV21-1 and TRBJ2-3; the table's TRBD2 call for D was not verified on the DNA. TRBV21-1 has pseudogene status. The CDR3 runs 16 residues. The DNA for the CDR3 is TGTGCCAGCAGAATAAAGTCCCCAGGGCCCACAGATACGCAGTATTTT. Translation gives CASRIKSPGPTDTQYF.

This clonotype was observed a few times. J is TRBJ2-1 and V is TRBV7-3; 7 positions agree with TRBD2. V dropped 5 bases and J dropped 4; count of bases not matched to a gene: 11. This CDR3 contains 16 residues. The V gene's germline CDR1 is SGHTA and CDR2 FQGTGA. CDR3 in amino acids: CASSPLVSGLYNEQFF. The CDR3 DNA is TGTGCCAGCAGCCCATTGGTTAGCGGGTTGTACAATGAGCAGTTCTTC.

The CDR3 protein is CSARLVSVYEQYF. In nucleotides, the CDR3 is TGCAGTGCTAGACTGGTTTCGGTCTACGAGCAGTACTTC. The J gene is TRBJ2-7, the V gene TRBV20-1; D not resolved. The V gene lost 2 bases and the J gene lost 3 bases, with 11 bases spanning the gap. The CDR3 has 13 residues. Germline CDR1 reads DFQATT; CDR2 reads SNEGSKA (reference sequence).

In its sample, this clonotype was seen a few times. No conserved phenylalanine or tryptophan is present at the end of the CDR3, so a read error is the likely explanation. The rearrangement links TRBV27 to TRBJ1-3; no firm D call. The CDR3 contains 14 residues. The germline gives CDR1 MNHEY, CDR2 SMNVEV (reference sequence). Trimming cost V 6 bases and J 3 bases, with 12 bases left between them. In DNA, the CDR3 is TGTGCCAGCAGCCCCGGCCGGAATGGAAACACCATATATTGT. Amino acid sequence: CASSPGRNGNTIYC.

J is TRBJ1-3 and V is TRBV7-9; D uncertain. The CDR3 runs 12 residues. The V end was cut by 3 bases, the J end by 4 bases, with 4 bases between. Germline CDR1 SEHNR, CDR2 FQNEAQ (reference sequence). The CDR3: CASSFRGNTIYF. CDR3 nucleotide sequence: TGTGCCAGCAGCTTCAGGGGAAACACCATATATTTT. Full variable domain (outside the CDR3, taken from reference TRBV7-9 and TRBJ1-3): DTGVSQNPRHKITKRGQNVTFRCDPISEHNRLYWYRQTLGQGPEFLTYFQNEAQLEKSRLLSDRFSAERPKGSFSTLEIQRTEQGDSAMYLCASSFRGNTIYFGEGSWLTVV.

The chain recombines TRBV13 with TRBJ2-3; 7 bases line up with TRBD1. The CDR3 length is 13 residues. Germline V gene data show CDR1 as PRHDT and CDR2 as FYEKMQ (reference sequence). Unmatched junction bases numbered 4, after V lost 3 bases and J lost 7 bases. This chain's CDR3 is CASSFPDRYTQYF. DNA of the CDR3: TGTGCCAGCAGCTTTCCGGACAGGTATACGCAGTATTTT.

This rearrangement joins TRBV5-1 to TRBJ1-2; D is uncertain. CDR1 SGHRS and CDR2 YFSETQ come from the germline V gene. The V gene lost 0 bases and the J gene lost 8 bases, with 8 bases spanning the gap. This CDR3 region has 12 residues. DNA of the CDR3: TGCGCCAGCAGCTTGGAGGGCGAAGGCTACACCTTC. Encoded protein: CASSLEGEGYTF.

This clonotype was seen a handful of times. The rearrangement joins TRBV25-1 to TRBJ1-2, with TRBD1 identical over 7 bases. The germline CDR1 and CDR2 sequences are MGHDK and SYGVNS. The V gene end was trimmed by 4 bases and the J gene end by 1 base; junction bases not matched to a gene: 12. This CDR3 is 17 amino acids long. For the CDR3, the DNA is TGTGCCAGCAGTGGCCCCAGGGGGAACCGTTTTAACTATGGCTACACCTTC. Translated: CASSGPRGNRFNYGYTF.

With regard to this clonotype: The junction and the germline gene differ at one end; a read error may be behind it. The V call is TRBV12-3 or TRBV12-4, the J call TRBJ2-7; no clear D. The CDR3 contains 9 residues. In DNA form, the CDR3 reads TGTGCCAGCAGCCCCCCGCTAGACTTC. Amino acid sequence: CASSPPLDF.

CDR3 in amino acids: CSVDRVGGVNGYGYTF. CDR3 coding DNA: TGCAGCGTTGATCGGGTCGGGGGGGTTAACGGCTATGGCTACACCTTC. The V call is TRBV29-1, the J call TRBJ1-2; D may be TRBD1 (5 bases). Deletions cut 3 bases from V and 4 bases from J, with 21 bases between. Looked up from germline, CDR1 is SQVTM and CDR2 is ANQGSEA. This CDR3 has 16 residues.